Shown below are 8 T cell receptor beta chains from a single sample sequenced in a study of T cell repertoires in cytomegalovirus infection. TCRdb reprocessed the reads with MiXCR, giving one entry per CDR3 protein. The sample consists of fewer than 200,000 distinct CDR3 sequences, approximately 15% of them appearing once. The source material was PBMCs. These receptors all stem from a human donor in good health (CMV status not recorded). Some clones in this sample may be carry-over from other donors' samples.

There are many counts of this clonotype. The chain combines TRBV28 with TRBJ1-1, with D unclear. Germline V gives CDR1 MDHEN, CDR2 SYDVKM. Trimming stripped 2 bases from V and 4 bases from J, with 14 bases between. The CDR3 totals 15 residues. The CDR3 is CASSLGRGTGTEAFF. CDR3 sequence (DNA): TGTGCCAGCAGTTTAGGGAGAGGAACCGGCACTGAAGCTTTCTTT.

The chain is built from TRBV20-1 and TRBJ1-2; D possibly corresponds to TRBD1 (5 bases). Germline CDR1 and CDR2: DFQATT and SNEGSKA (reference sequence). The ends were cut back, 6 bases at V and 8 bases at J, with 16 bases in the middle. The CDR3 sequence is 12 residues long. Written as DNA, the CDR3 is TGCAGTGCACGACCGATCCAGGGAGGCTACACCTTC. Protein product: CSARPIQGGYTF.

This clonotype was counted between two and nine times. The chain is built from TRBV7-2 and TRBJ1-5; D unresolved. V was shortened by 5 bases and J by 1 base, with 12 bases between the two germline ends. The CDR3 covers 15 residues. From germline, CDR1 is SGHTA and CDR2 FQGNSA. CDR3 bases: TGTGCCAGCAGCGTAGTAGGAGGGAGCAATCAGCCCCAGCATTTT. The encoded protein is CASSVVGGSNQPQHF.

J is TRBJ1-1 and V is TRBV9, with no clear D. There are 15 residues in the CDR3. Germline values: CDR1 SGDLS, CDR2 YYNGEE. The ends were cut back, 0 bases at V and 1 base at J, with 10 bases in the middle. The CDR3 here is CASSVGSRSNTEAFF. The CDR3, as DNA: TGTGCCAGCAGCGTAGGAAGTCGGTCGAACACTGAAGCTTTCTTT.

This clonotype has a handful of counts. The chain links TRBV12-3 or TRBV12-4 to TRBJ1-1; D call uncertain. There are 11 residues in the CDR3. V shed 6 bases and J shed 4 bases, with 6 bases lying between them. This CDR3 reads CASRPTTEAFF. As DNA, the CDR3 is TGTGCCAGCAGACCGACCACTGAAGCTTTCTTT.

This clonotype was picked up one time. The genes are TRBV7-9 and TRBJ1-1; D remains ambiguous. The CDR3 has 13 amino acids. Germline-derived CDR1 and CDR2 are SEHNR and FQNEAQ (reference sequence). Trimming left V 0 bases short and J 5 bases short, with 7 bases between. CDR3 protein: CASSLAQETEAFF. The CDR3 bases are TGTGCCAGCAGCTTAGCGCAGGAGACTGAAGCTTTCTTT. Using reference TRBV7-9 and TRBJ1-1 for the parts outside the CDR3, the full variable domain is DTGVSQNPRHKITKRGQNVTFRCDPISEHNRLYWYRQTLGQGPEFLTYFQNEAQLEKSRLLSDRFSAERPKGSFSTLEIQRTEQGDSAMYLCASSLAQETEAFFGQGTRLTVV.

This clonotype was picked up many times. V gene TRBV11-2 combines with J gene TRBJ2-2, with 11 bases lining up with TRBD2. The CDR3 consists of 16 residues. The V gene end was trimmed by 3 bases and the J gene end by 4 bases; junction bases not matched to a gene: 4. Looked up from germline, CDR1 is SGHAT and CDR2 is FQNNGV. For the CDR3, the DNA is TGTGCCAGCAGCTTGACTACTAGCGGGAGCACCGGGGAGCTGTTTTTT. Its protein product is CASSLTTSGSTGELFF.

This clonotype was seen at least ten times. V gene TRBV7-2 combines with J gene TRBJ1-4; TRBD1 matches 7 bases. Germline CDR1 and CDR2: SGHTA and FQGNSA. This CDR3 has 16 residues. V was clipped by 0 bases and J by 5 bases; unmatched bases: 6. CDR3 residues: CASSLAMGQLNEKLFF. The CDR3, as DNA: TGTGCCAGCAGCTTAGCGATGGGACAGCTAAATGAAAAACTGTTTTTT.